One T cell receptor beta chain is described in this entry. Sequence at one end of the junction differs from germline and may be a read error. The data originate from a study of molecular identifiers for immune sequencing clone quantification. The CDR3 extends over 15 amino acids. Germline CDR1 reads SNHLY; CDR2 reads FYNNEI. Each CDR3 protein gets one entry after TCRdb re-called the PCR reads with MiXCR. The data contain about 330,000 distinct CDR3 sequences, 24% of them seen just once; the ten biggest clones take up around 0.76%. The clonotype originates from a human donor in good health. Some libraries in this study had Jurkat cell RNA spiked in. The sample consisted of naive CD8+ T cells from blood, with Jurkat cell RNA spiked in. Regarding subset: FACS-sorted CD8+CD4-CCR7+CD45RA+ naive T cells. J is TRBJ1-1 and V is TRBV2, with D perhaps TRBD1 (6 bases). CDR3: CARSEAIGGRGEAFF. CDR3 nucleotides: TGTGCCCGCAGTGAAGCAATAGGGGGGAGGGGTGAAGCTTTCTTT.